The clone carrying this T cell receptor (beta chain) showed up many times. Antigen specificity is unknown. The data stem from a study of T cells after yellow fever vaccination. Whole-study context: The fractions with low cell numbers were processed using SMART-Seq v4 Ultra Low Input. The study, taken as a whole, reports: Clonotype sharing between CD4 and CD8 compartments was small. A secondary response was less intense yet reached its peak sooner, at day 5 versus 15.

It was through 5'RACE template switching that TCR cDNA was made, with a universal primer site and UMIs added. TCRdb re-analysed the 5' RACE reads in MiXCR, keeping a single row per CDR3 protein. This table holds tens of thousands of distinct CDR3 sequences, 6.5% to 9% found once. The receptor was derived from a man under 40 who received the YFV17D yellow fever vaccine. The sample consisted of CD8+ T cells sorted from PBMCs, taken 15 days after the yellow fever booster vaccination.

The CDR3 nucleotides read TGCAGTGCTCCAATCCGGGACAGGGGAATGGAACAGACCCAGTACTTC. The encoded protein is CSAPIRDRGMEQTQYF. This chain connects TRBV20-1 to TRBJ2-5, with 10 bases fitting TRBD1. Losses at the gene ends were 5 bases for V and 6 bases for J; bases not matched to a gene: 15. CDR3 length: 16 residues. The germline gives CDR1 DFQATT, CDR2 SNEGSKA (reference sequence).